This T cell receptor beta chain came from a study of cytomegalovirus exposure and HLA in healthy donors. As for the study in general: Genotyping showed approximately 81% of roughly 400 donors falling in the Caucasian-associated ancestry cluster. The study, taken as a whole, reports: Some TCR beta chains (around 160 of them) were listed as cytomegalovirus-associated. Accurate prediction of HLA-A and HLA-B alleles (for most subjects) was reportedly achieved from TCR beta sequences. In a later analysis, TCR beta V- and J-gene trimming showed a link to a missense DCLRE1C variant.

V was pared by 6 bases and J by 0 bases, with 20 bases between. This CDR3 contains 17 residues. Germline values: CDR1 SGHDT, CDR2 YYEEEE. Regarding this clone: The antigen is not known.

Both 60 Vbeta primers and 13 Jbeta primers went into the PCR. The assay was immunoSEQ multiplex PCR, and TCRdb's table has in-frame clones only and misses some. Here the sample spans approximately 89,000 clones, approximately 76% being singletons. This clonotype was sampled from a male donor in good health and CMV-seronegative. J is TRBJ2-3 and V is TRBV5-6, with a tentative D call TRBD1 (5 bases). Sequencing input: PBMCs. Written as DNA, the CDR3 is TGTGCCAGCACCCTACAGCTAGTTCAGGGAAGCACAGATACGCAGTATTTT. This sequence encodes CASTLQLVQGSTDTQYF. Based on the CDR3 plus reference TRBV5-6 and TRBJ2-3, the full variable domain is DAGVTQSPTHLIKTRGQQVTLRCSPKSGHDTVSWYQQALGQGPQFIFQYYEEEERQRGNFPDRFSGHQFPNYSSELNVNALLLGDSALYLCASTLQLVQGSTDTQYFGPGTRLTVL.